What follows is one TCR beta chain and its context. As yet, its antigen is unknown. The data derive from a study of shared clonotypes between healthy human individuals. Germline assignment: CDR1 SGHTA and CDR2 FQGTGA. Trimming removed 1 base at V and 0 bases at J, with 9 bases between. The CDR3 extends over 16 amino acids. Each PCR replicate from the sorted subsets contained about 200 ng DNA, which is about 30,000 T cell genomes. Here immunoSEQ multiplex PCR was the method, and the copy in TCRdb shows in-frame clones only, minus some. The table has some 2,100,000 clones, nearly 97% seen once; the top ten hold more than 0.1%. Study observations and caveats: A limitation of the genetic and exposure-history diversity represented arose from few donors. Compared with clonotypes that all four donors shared, non-shared clonotypes had lower generation probabilities.

The sample taken for sequencing was naive CD4+ T cells sorted from blood. Noted subset: CD45RA+ positively selected. The sequence came from a man between 18 and 29 years old in good health. The chain combines TRBV7-3 with TRBJ2-2; perhaps TRBD2 as D (5 bases). CDR3 sequence reads: CASSLMFGANTGELFF. The CDR3 nucleotides are TGTGCCAGCAGCTTAATGTTCGGGGCGAACACCGGGGAGCTGTTTTTT. Variable domain in full (rest from reference TRBV7-3 and TRBJ2-2): GAGVSQTPSNKVTEKGKYVELRCDPISGHTALYWYRQSLGQGPEFLIYFQGTGAADDSGLPNDRFFAVRPEGSVSTLKIQRTERGDSAVYLCASSLMFGANTGELFFGEGSRLTVL.